These 31 T cell receptor beta chains were sequenced from one sample in a study of technical replicates of blood from a handful of donors. Clones were read by immunoSEQ multiplex PCR, and TCRdb kept only the in-frame ones, dropping some. The table lists about 69,000 clones, 80% to 90% of them singletons. Sequencing used PBMCs. All receptors derive from a human donor in good health. Some clones in this sample may be carry-over from other donors' samples.

This chain links TRBV19 with TRBJ2-2; 8 bases are shared with TRBD1. Trimming removed 4 bases from V and 6 bases from J; junction bases left unmatched: 7. Germline loops: CDR1 LNHDA, CDR2 SQIVND (reference sequence). The CDR3 has 15 residues. The CDR3 sequence is CASSTPNRGSGELFF. The CDR3 DNA is TGTGCCAGTAGTACCCCTAACAGGGGGTCCGGGGAGCTGTTTTTT.

The chain links TRBV19 to TRBJ2-3, with 8 bases matching TRBD1. The CDR3 runs to 15 residues. V was pared by 3 bases and J by 0 bases, with 2 bases of the junction left unmatched. Looked up from germline, CDR1 is LNHDA and CDR2 is SQIVND (reference sequence). The CDR3 DNA is TGTGCCAGTAGTATGACAGGGGCGAGCACAGATACGCAGTATTTT. Its translation: CASSMTGASTDTQYF.

The gene calls are TRBV5-8 and TRBJ1-1; possible D gene TRBD1, 6 bases. CDR1 and CDR2 from the germline V gene are SGHTS and YDEGEE. V shed 5 bases and J shed 1 base, with 6 bases lying between them. This CDR3 spans 12 amino acids. The DNA of the CDR3 is TGTGCCAGCAGGACAGGGAACACTGAAGCTTTCTTT. The encoded protein is CASRTGNTEAFF.

J is TRBJ1-2 and V is TRBV19; D is possibly TRBD1 (5 bases). CDR3 length: 14 residues. CDR1 and CDR2 from the germline V gene are LNHDA and SQIVND (reference sequence). Deletions cut 1 base from V and 1 base from J, with 7 bases between. This CDR3 reads CASSIGQGNYGYTF. As DNA, the CDR3 is TGTGCCAGTAGTATAGGGCAGGGTAACTATGGCTACACCTTC.

The rearrangement uses TRBV19 and TRBJ2-1, with 7 positions matching TRBD2. The germline gives CDR1 LNHDA, CDR2 SQIVND (reference sequence). V lost 6 bases, J lost 6 bases, and 8 bases stayed unmatched. The CDR3 has 14 amino acids. The CDR3 DNA reads as TGTGCCAGTAGGTATAGCGGGTCGGTCAATGAGCAGTTCTTC. This gives the protein CASRYSGSVNEQFF.

This chain's CDR3 is CASSLGGVNYGYTF. The CDR3, as DNA: TGCGCCAGCAGCTTGGGGGGGGTGAACTATGGCTACACCTTC. This rearrangement joins TRBV5-1 to TRBJ1-2, with TRBD1 as a possible D gene (5 bases). This CDR3 has 14 amino acids. V was shortened by 0 bases and J by 2 bases, with 8 bases between the two germline ends. Per germline, CDR1 SGHRS and CDR2 YFSETQ. Together with reference TRBV5-1 and TRBJ1-2, the CDR3 gives the full variable domain: KAGVTQTPRYLIKTRGQQVTLSCSPISGHRSVSWYQQTPGQGLQFLFEYFSETQRNKGNFPGRFSGRQFSNSRSEMNVSTLELGDSALYLCASSLGGVNYGYTFGSGTRLTVV.

The rearrangement uses TRBV29-1 and TRBJ2-5; 8 positions match TRBD2. The ends lost 2 bases at V and 11 bases at J; junction bases unmatched: 10. Germline loops: CDR1 SQVTM, CDR2 ANQGSEA. This CDR3 is built from 13 residues. The CDR3 loop reads CSVERLSGGGQYF. The CDR3 nucleotides read TGCAGCGTTGAACGGCTGAGTGGCGGGGGGCAGTACTTC.

The V call is TRBV7-9, the J call TRBJ2-3; D might be TRBD2 (6 bases). With 11 bases removed from V and 7 bases from J, the gap between germline ends came to 13 bases. This CDR3 comprises 11 residues. Germline CDR1 reads SEHNR; CDR2 reads FQNEAQ (reference sequence). The CDR3 nucleotides read TGTGCCGGAGGGGATTCGAATACGCAGTATTTT. Amino acids: CAGGDSNTQYF.

The V and J genes are TRBV5-5 and TRBJ2-7, with D hard to call. Germline loops: CDR1 SGHKS, CDR2 YYEKEE (reference sequence). Between the trimmed V and J ends, which lost 4 bases and 4 bases, there was a span of 12 bases. The CDR3 contains 13 residues. This CDR3 reads CASSATPRYEQYF. CDR3 nucleotide sequence: TGTGCCAGCAGCGCCACCCCTAGATACGAGCAGTACTTC.

The chain links TRBV30 to TRBJ2-2; D may be TRBD2 (5 bases). The CDR3 spans 17 residues. Trimming cost V 3 bases and J 1 base, with 18 bases left between them. Germline V gene sequence: CDR1 GTSNPN, CDR2 SVGIG (reference sequence). In DNA form, the CDR3 reads TGTGCCTGGAGGGTCCGTTGGGAGCGCTTGAACACCGGGGAGCTGTTTTTT. It yields the protein CAWRVRWERLNTGELFF.

The chain recombines TRBV28 with TRBJ2-5, with 9 positions matching TRBD1. With V trimmed by 10 bases and J by 5 bases, 8 bases remained unmatched. Germline CDR1 is MDHEN and CDR2 is SYDVKM. There are 13 residues in the CDR3. The CDR3 here is CATVLQGAETQYF. For the CDR3, the DNA is TGTGCCACCGTCCTACAGGGGGCTGAGACCCAGTACTTC.

The rearrangement joins TRBV27 to TRBJ1-1, with D maybe TRBD1 (5 bases). Looked up from germline, CDR1 is MNHEY and CDR2 is SMNVEV (reference sequence). The V and J ends lost 2 bases and 5 bases respectively, with 9 bases between them. The CDR3 consists of 13 residues. Here the CDR3 DNA reads TGTGCCAGCAGTTTAGAGTACAGGACTGAAGCTTTCTTT. Protein: CASSLEYRTEAFF.

The rearrangement links TRBV15 to TRBJ2-7; tentatively, D is TRBD2 (6 bases). Germline V gives CDR1 LNHNV, CDR2 YYDKDF (reference sequence). The V end lost 0 bases, the J end lost 6 bases, and 18 bases lay between the germline ends. The CDR3 is made up of 16 amino acids. CDR3 nucleotides: TGTGCCACCAGCAGAGATATCGGGGGTGTGTTTTTCGAGCAGTACTTC. This translates into CATSRDIGGVFFEQYF.

The chain has TRBV7-2 and TRBJ1-6, with 10 bases lining up with TRBD1. Trimming removed 5 bases from V and 8 bases from J; junction bases left unmatched: 9. CDR3 length: 16 amino acids. Germline CDR1 reads SGHTA; CDR2 reads FQGNSA. CDR3 in amino acids: CASSLDRGFQYSPLHF. For the CDR3, the DNA is TGTGCCAGCAGCCTGGACAGGGGGTTTCAATATTCACCCCTCCACTTT.

The chain joins TRBV19 to TRBJ2-1; D perhaps matches TRBD1 (6 bases). Per the germline V gene, CDR1 is LNHDA and CDR2 is SQIVND (reference sequence). The CDR3 loop spans 13 amino acids. V was cut by 3 bases and J by 8 bases, with 11 bases left in between. DNA for the CDR3: TGTGCCAGTAGTATTCAGACAGGATATGAGCAGTTCTTC. Translating gives CASSIQTGYEQFF. Full variable domain (outside the CDR3, taken from reference TRBV19 and TRBJ2-1): DGGITQSPKYLFRKEGQNVTLSCEQNLNHDAMYWYRQDPGQGLRLIYYSQIVNDFQKGDIAEGYSVSREKKESFPLTVTSAQKNPTAFYLCASSIQTGYEQFFGPGTRLTVL.

This rearrangement joins TRBV28 to TRBJ1-2; D is undetermined. V was shortened by 7 bases and J by 0 bases, with 12 bases between the two germline ends. From germline, CDR1 is MDHEN and CDR2 SYDVKM. The CDR3 runs to 14 residues. In nucleotides, the CDR3 is TGTGCCAGCATCCCCGGCGGCGCTAACTATGGCTACACCTTC. Translated, it gives CASIPGGANYGYTF.

Only a few counts were recorded for this clone. This rearrangement joins TRBV30 to TRBJ2-3; D unclear. Between the trimmed V and J ends, which lost 0 bases and 1 base, there was a span of 8 bases. The CDR3 loop spans 14 amino acids. Per germline, CDR1 GTSNPN and CDR2 SVGIG (reference sequence). DNA for the CDR3: TGTGCCTGGAGTGTTGGCAGTGGCACAGATACGCAGTATTTT. Its translation is CAWSVGSGTDTQYF.

The sample holds one count of this clone. The V call is TRBV5-1, the J call TRBJ2-2, with 8 bases lining up with TRBD1. The CDR3 totals 16 residues. CDR1 and CDR2 from the germline V gene are SGHRS and YFSETQ. J was trimmed by 4 bases and V by 7 bases; bases with no gene match: 12. CDR3 nucleotide sequence: TGCGCCAGCGCCACGACAGGGGTCGTGAGCACCGGGGAGCTGTTTTTT. It encodes CASATTGVVSTGELFF.

This chain joins TRBV14 and TRBJ1-6; no clear D gene. The germline V gene encodes CDR1 SGHDN and CDR2 FVKESK. V shed 1 base and J shed 0 bases, with 10 bases lying between them. The CDR3 is 17 residues long. The CDR3 sequence is CASSQVSGSSYNSPLHF. CDR3 in DNA: TGTGCCAGCAGCCAAGTCAGCGGGAGCTCCTATAATTCACCCCTCCACTTT.

The chain employs TRBV4-1 and TRBJ2-1; TRBD2 agrees at 9 bases. The CDR3 covers 17 residues. CDR1 is MGHRA, CDR2 YSYEKL, per germline. Unmatched junction bases numbered 13, after V lost 1 base and J lost 9 bases. CDR3 amino acids: CASSQVLGGRGPAEQFF. CDR3 in DNA: TGCGCCAGCAGCCAAGTTTTGGGCGGGAGGGGTCCGGCTGAGCAGTTCTTC.

A single count supports this clone. This chain links TRBV6-4 with TRBJ2-1; 9 bases are a match to TRBD2. This CDR3 is 15 amino acids long. Germline CDR1 reads MRHNA; CDR2 reads SNTAGT. Losses at the gene ends were 5 bases for V and 8 bases for J; bases not matched to a gene: 10. CDR3 residues: CASSLDASGIDEQFF. The DNA of the CDR3 is TGTGCCAGCAGTCTCGATGCTAGCGGGATCGATGAGCAGTTCTTC.

The chain carries TRBV7-2 and TRBJ2-7; D is perhaps TRBD1 (6 bases). In germline, CDR1 is SGHTA, CDR2 FQGNSA. V shed 6 bases and J shed 4 bases, with 13 bases lying between them. The CDR3 has 13 residues. CDR3 residues: CASRGATKYEQYF. The CDR3 DNA is TGTGCCAGCAGGGGGGCTACTAAATACGAGCAGTACTTC.

The gene calls are TRBV5-6 and TRBJ1-1, with D maybe TRBD1 (6 bases). Germline V gene lookup returns CDR1 SGHDT and CDR2 YYEEEE. Trimming took off 2 bases at V and 0 bases at J, with 11 bases between the two ends. CDR3 length: 15 residues. The CDR3 coding sequence is TGTGCCAGCAGCTTTCTTACAGGGATGAACACTGAAGCTTTCTTT. This encodes CASSFLTGMNTEAFF.

This chain joins TRBV29-1 and TRBJ2-7; D gene ambiguous. This CDR3 comprises 15 residues. The germline V gene has CDR1 SQVTM and CDR2 ANQGSEA. V lost 6 bases and J lost 0, with 18 bases in between. The DNA of the CDR3 is TGCAGCGTCGCCTCTTTTACCCCACTCTCCTACGAGCAGTACTTC. Protein sequence: CSVASFTPLSYEQYF.

The chain recombines TRBV13 with TRBJ1-2; tentatively, D is TRBD1 (5 bases). From germline, CDR1 is PRHDT and CDR2 FYEKMQ (reference sequence). V gave up 5 bases and J gave up 8 bases, with 24 bases separating them. CDR3 size: 16 residues. Here the CDR3 DNA reads TGTGCCAGCAGCACCCAAGGGTCCAGGGCTTTTGGAGGCTACACCTTC. Protein: CASSTQGSRAFGGYTF.

Only one count was recorded for this clone. The gene calls are TRBV6-1 and TRBJ2-7; a weak D match, TRBD1 (5 bases). Trimming left V 2 bases short and J 0 bases short, with 23 bases between. Germline V gene data show CDR1 as MNHNS and CDR2 as SASEGT. The CDR3 totals 19 residues. The CDR3 loop reads CASSESETVRTRPSYEQYF. As DNA, the CDR3 is TGTGCCAGCAGTGAATCTGAGACAGTTCGAACCAGACCCTCCTACGAGCAGTACTTC.

The rearrangement joins TRBV27 to TRBJ1-6; 9 nucleotides line up with TRBD1. The CDR3 totals 18 residues. Germline-derived CDR1 and CDR2 are MNHEY and SMNVEV (reference sequence). The V and J ends lost 5 bases and 8 bases, in that order; junction bases with no gene match: 16. CDR3 DNA: TGTGCCAGCAGTAACCGGAACATACAGGGGGCCTCGCATTCACCCCTCCACTTT. This translates into CASSNRNIQGASHSPLHF.

A few counts support this clone. CDR3 loop: CASSSGDRVNYGYTF. As DNA, the CDR3 is TGTGCCAGCAGTTCCGGGGACAGAGTGAACTATGGCTACACCTTC. The chain combines TRBV28 with TRBJ1-2; 7 bases are shared with TRBD1. J lost 2 bases, V lost 4 bases, and 7 bases had no gene match. Germline V gene lookup returns CDR1 MDHEN and CDR2 SYDVKM. The CDR3 has 15 residues.

This chain uses TRBV21-1 with TRBJ1-2. TRBV21-1 is a pseudogene locus. This CDR3 is built from 11 residues. The CDR3 is CASRAGNGYTF. As DNA, the CDR3 is TGTGCCAGCAGAGCGGGGAATGGCTACACCTTC.

This rearrangement joins TRBV18 to TRBJ2-7, with 10 bases matching TRBD1. The V segment lost 5 bases and the J segment 6 bases; nucleotides outside the gene matches: 7. CDR1 and CDR2 from the germline V gene are KGHSH and LQKENI. The CDR3 loop spans 14 amino acids. The CDR3 DNA sequence: TGTGCCAGCTCAGCCCCGGGACAGGGGCTCGAGCAGTACTTC. Encoded protein: CASSAPGQGLEQYF.

This chain connects TRBV11-2 to TRBJ2-7; 10 bases align to TRBD2. This CDR3 is 15 amino acids long. Per germline, CDR1 SGHAT and CDR2 FQNNGV. V trimming: 2 bases; J trimming: 2 bases; junction bases outside the gene matches: 3. CDR3 amino acids: CASSLISGGAYEQYF. The CDR3 nucleotides are TGTGCCAGCAGCTTAATAAGCGGGGGGGCCTACGAGCAGTACTTC.